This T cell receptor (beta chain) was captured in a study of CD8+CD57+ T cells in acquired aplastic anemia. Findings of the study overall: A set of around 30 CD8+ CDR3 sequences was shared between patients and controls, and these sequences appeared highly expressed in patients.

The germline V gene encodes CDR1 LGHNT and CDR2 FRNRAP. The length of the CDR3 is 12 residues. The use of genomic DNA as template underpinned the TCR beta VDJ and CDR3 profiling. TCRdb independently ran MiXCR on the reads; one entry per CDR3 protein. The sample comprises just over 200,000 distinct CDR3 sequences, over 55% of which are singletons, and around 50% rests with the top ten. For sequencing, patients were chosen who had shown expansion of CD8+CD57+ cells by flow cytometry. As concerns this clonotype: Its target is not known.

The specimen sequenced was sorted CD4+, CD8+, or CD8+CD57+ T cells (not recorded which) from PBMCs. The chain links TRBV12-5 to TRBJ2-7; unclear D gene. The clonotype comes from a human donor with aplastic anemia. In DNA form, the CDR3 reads TGTGCCAGCAGTCTGTCCGCCTACGAGCAGTACTTC. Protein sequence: CASSLSAYEQYF. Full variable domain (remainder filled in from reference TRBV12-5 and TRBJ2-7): DARVTQTPRHKVTEMGQEVTMRCQPILGHNTVFWYRQTMMQGLELLAYFRNRAPLDDSGMPKDRFSAEMPDATLATLKIQPSEPRDSAVYFCASSLSAYEQYFGPGTRLTVT.